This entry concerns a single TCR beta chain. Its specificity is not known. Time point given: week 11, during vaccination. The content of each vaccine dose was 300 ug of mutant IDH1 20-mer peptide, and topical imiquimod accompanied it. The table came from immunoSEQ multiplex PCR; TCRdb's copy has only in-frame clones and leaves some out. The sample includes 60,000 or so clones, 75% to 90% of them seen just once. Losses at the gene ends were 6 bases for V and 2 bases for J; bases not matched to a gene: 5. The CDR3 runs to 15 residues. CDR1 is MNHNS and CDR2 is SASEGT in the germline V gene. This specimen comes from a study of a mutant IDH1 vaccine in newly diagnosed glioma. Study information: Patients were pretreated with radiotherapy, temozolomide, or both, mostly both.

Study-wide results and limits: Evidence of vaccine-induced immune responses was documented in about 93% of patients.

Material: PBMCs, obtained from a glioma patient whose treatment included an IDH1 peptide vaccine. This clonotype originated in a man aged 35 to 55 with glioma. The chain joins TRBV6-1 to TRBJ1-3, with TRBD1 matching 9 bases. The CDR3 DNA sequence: TGTGCCAGCAGAAAGGGACAGGGCCCTGGAAACACCATATATTTT. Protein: CASRKGQGPGNTIYF.